The next 4 T cell receptor beta chains were all read from a single sample in a study of OX40 agonist ivuxolimab in advanced cancers. Library construction relied on the immunoSEQ multiplex PCR assay. Here the immuneACCESS table is served through TCRdb, limited to in-frame sequences with V and J called. Missing clones are a known gap in these copies; in checked studies unresolved V genes cover under half, and the rest lacks a known reason. The table for this sample lists roughly 77,000 clones; more than 80% of them were counted only once. The leading ten clones occupy around 2.3% of the sample. Here the sequenced sample was CD4+ or CD8+ T cells sorted from blood, taken in a trial of the OX40 agonist ivuxolimab. Source of these receptors: an adult with an advanced solid tumor such as melanoma, head and neck, liver or kidney cancer.

The chain is built from TRBV4-3 and TRBJ2-1; D is possibly TRBD1 (6 bases). V was cut by 0 bases and J by 5 bases, with 14 bases left in between. The CDR3 consists of 16 residues. CDR1 is LGHNA, CDR2 YSLEER, per germline. CDR3: CASSQEQGLLNNEQFF. CDR3 nucleotide sequence: TGCGCCAGCAGCCAAGAACAGGGTCTTTTAAACAATGAGCAGTTCTTC.

The gene calls are TRBV5-1 and TRBJ1-6; no reliable D call. V was trimmed by 4 bases and J by 2 bases, leaving 13 bases between them. CDR3 length equals 16 residues. Germline CDR1 SGHRS, CDR2 YFSETQ. The chain's CDR3 is CASSRTGSTYNSPLHF. DNA for the CDR3: TGCGCCAGCAGCAGGACTGGGAGCACCTATAATTCACCCCTCCACTTT.

The chain combines TRBV6-1 with TRBJ1-1, with D tentatively TRBD1 (5 bases). Germline CDR1 and CDR2: MNHNS and SASEGT. Trimming removed 11 bases at V and 3 bases at J, with 22 bases between. The CDR3 length is 15 residues. CDR3 in DNA: TGTGCCGTCCGGGGCCAGATACGGGGGGACACTGAAGCTTTCTTT. The encoded protein is CAVRGQIRGDTEAFF.

V and J are TRBV28 and TRBJ1-2; D is unresolved. The CDR3 length is 15 residues. V dropped 3 bases and J dropped 1 base, with 12 bases sitting between them. CDR1 and CDR2 (germline): MDHEN, SYDVKM. The chain's CDR3 is CASSLRRAYNYGYTF. In DNA form, the CDR3 reads TGTGCCAGCAGTTTGCGGAGGGCATATAACTATGGCTACACCTTC.